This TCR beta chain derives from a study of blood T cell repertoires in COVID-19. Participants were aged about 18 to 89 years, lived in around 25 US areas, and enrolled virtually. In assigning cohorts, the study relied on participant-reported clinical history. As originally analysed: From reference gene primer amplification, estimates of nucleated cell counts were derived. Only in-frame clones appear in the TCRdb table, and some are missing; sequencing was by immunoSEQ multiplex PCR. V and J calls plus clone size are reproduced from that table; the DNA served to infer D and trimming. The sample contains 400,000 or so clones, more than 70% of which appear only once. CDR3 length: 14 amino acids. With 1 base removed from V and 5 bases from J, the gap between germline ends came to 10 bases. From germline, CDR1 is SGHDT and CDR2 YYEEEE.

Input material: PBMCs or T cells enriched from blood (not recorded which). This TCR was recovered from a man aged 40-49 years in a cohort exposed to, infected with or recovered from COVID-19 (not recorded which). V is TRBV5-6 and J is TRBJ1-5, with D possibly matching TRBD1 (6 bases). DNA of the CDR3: TGTGCCAGCAGCTTGACAGGGAGGGATCAGCCCCAGCATTTT. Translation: CASSLTGRDQPQHF.